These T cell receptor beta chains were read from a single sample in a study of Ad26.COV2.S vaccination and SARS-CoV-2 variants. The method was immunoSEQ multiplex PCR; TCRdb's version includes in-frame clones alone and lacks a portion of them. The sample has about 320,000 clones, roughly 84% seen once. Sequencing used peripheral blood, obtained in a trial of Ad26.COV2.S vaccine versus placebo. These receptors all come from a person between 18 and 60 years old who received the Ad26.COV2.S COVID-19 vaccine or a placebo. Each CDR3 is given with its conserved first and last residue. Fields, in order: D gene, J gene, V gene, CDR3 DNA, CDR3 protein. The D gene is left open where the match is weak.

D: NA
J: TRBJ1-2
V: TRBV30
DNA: TGTGCCTGGGCTTGGTGGGGAAATGGCTACACCTTC
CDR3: CAWAWWGNGYTF

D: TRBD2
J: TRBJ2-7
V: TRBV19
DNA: TGTGCCAGTAGTACGACTAGCGGCCTAACCTACGAGCAGTACTTC
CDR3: CASSTTSGLTYEQYF

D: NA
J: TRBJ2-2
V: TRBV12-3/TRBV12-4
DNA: TGTGCCAGCAGTTTTCATAAGACCGGGGAGCTGTTTTTT
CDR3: CASSFHKTGELFF

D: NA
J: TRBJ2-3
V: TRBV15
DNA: TGTGCCACCAGCAGAGATCCGCAAAATACGCAGTATTTT
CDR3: CATSRDPQNTQYF

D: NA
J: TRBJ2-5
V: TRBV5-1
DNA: TGCGCCAGCAGCCGCGACAGCCGGGAGACCCAGTACTTC
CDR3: CASSRDSRETQYF

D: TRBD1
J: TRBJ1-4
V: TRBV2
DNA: TGTGCCAGCAAGGGACAGGGCTCTGAAAAACTGTTTTTT
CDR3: CASKGQGSEKLFF

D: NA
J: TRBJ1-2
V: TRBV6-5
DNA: TGTGCCAGCATGGGGGGTGGGCACTATGGCTACACCTTC
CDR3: CASMGGGHYGYTF

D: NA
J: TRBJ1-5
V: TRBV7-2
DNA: TGTGCCAGCAGCTTTAGACCCGAGAATCAGCCCCAGCATTTT
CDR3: CASSFRPENQPQHF

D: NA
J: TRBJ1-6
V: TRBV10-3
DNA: TGTGCCATCAGTGGGACAGTAAATAATTCACCCCTCCACTTT
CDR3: CAISGTVNNSPLHF

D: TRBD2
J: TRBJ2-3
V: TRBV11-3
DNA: TGTGCCAGCAGCTTAGATCCGGCGGGGGGGACGCAGTATTTT
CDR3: CASSLDPAGGTQYF

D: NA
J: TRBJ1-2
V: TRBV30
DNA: TGTGCCTGGAGCCTCGGTGGGGCGGCTGGCTACACCTTC
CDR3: CAWSLGGAAGYTF

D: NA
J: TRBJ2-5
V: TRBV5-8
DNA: TGTGCCAGCAGCTTGGGGGGCGCGGAGACCCAGTACTTC
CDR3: CASSLGGAETQYF

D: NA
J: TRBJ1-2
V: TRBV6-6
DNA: TGTGCCAGCAGGCTAGACGCCCCATATGGCTACACCTTC
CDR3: CASRLDAPYGYTF

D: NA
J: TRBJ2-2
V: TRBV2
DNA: TGTGCCAGCAGCTGGGGGCCCGGTACCGGGGAGCTGTTTTTT
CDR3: CASSWGPGTGELFF

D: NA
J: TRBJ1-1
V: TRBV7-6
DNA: TGTGCCAGCAGCCCCCGGGACATAGCTTTCTTT
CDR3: CASSPRDIAFF

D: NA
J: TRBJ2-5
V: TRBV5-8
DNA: TGTGCCAGCAGCTTGAGGGACCAGGGGACCCAGTACTTC
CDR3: CASSLRDQGTQYF

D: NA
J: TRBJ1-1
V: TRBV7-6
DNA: TGTGCCAGCAGCTTAAGGAGCGGGTCAGACTTTAACACTGAAGCTTTCTTT
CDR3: CASSLRSGSDFNTEAFF

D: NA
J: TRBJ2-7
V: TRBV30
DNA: TGTGCCTGGACAAGGGATGGAAACGAGCAGTACTTC
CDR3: CAWTRDGNEQYF